The text below deals with one T cell receptor (beta chain). This receptor's antigen is unknown. Base qualities are not at hand, and no much larger clone is one base apart. After removal of 5 bases from V and 4 bases from J, the junction retains 5 bases not matched to a gene. The CDR3, from cysteine to phenylalanine, totals 14 residues. The only DNA kept is the CDR3, 42 bases in frame from the first base. CDR1 and CDR2, looked up from the germline V gene (reference sequence), are LNHDA and SQIVND. The sample originates from a study of T cell responses to AZD1222 COVID-19 vaccine (dated by TCRdb to the early 2020s). Regarding the complete study: AZD1222 recipients given second doses at about 4 weeks or at about 12 weeks were pooled, since spike-specific TCR depth and breadth were not found to differ between the two schedules. Enrollment into the trials was organized by age into subgroups of 18-55, 56-69 and 70-plus years, and those subgroups contained around 150, 28 and 57 TCR-sequenced participants, respectively. A total of more than 230 trial participants underwent TCR sequencing, of whom 200 to 220 had received two doses of AZD1222 and 26 had received two doses of the MenACWY control vaccine. The investigation overall reported the following: Reportedly, almost half of the unique spike-specific TCRs recognized epitopes lying outside the regions that are mutated in the B.1.351 and B.1.1.7 variants. Because no day 14 peak-response samples were available, the repertoires could be characterized only after the peak T cell response. Conclusions about previously exposed vaccinees were limited because only a handful of AZD1222 recipients were SARS-CoV-2 seropositive at baseline. Most participants were white British and females outnumbered males, and the authors suggested that clonal diversity may have been underestimated. After two AZD1222 doses, spike-specific TCR breadth and depth were significantly higher than at day 0 and than in MenACWY recipients. The whole spike protein was spanned by vaccine-associated CD4 TCRs, and dominant responses were seen in regions 160-218 and 743-854. In the small 56-69-year group, the increase in depth fell short of significance, most likely because of low power.

The CDR3 regions of human TCRbeta chains were analyzed by immunosequencing. Under the source paper's analysis protocol: TCRs in the repertoires were matched against a reference library of SARS-CoV-2-specific TCRs that had been generated with the MIRA antigen-specificity platform. Breadth meant the fraction of unique TCRs that were SARS-CoV-2-associated, whereas depth meant the fraction of total T cells that were SARS-CoV-2-associated. Using the MIRA data, every spike-specific TCR was mapped to the spike region that the TCR reacted to and assigned to either a CD4 or a CD8 class. Log10-transformed breadth and depth values were compared by one-way ANOVA with Sidak's multiple comparisons tests. Not all clones reach the TCRdb copy of this immuneACCESS table, which keeps in-frame sequences only. Checked studies attribute under half of the gap to unresolved V genes and leave the rest unexplained. That table furnishes V, J and clone size, whereas the DNA furnished D and trimming. The sample profile shows 100,000 to 130,000 clones; approximately 90% of them were found once. Roughly 21% of the sample lies in the top ten.

Taken with the paper, the label for time point translates to: baseline before first vaccination. Samples from vaccinated people were obtained from the UK trials COV001 and COV002, which included a single-blind randomized controlled phase 2/3 trial of AZD1222 (ChAdOx1 nCoV-19) in healthy adults. For TCRbeta chain sequencing, PBMC samples from trial participants were taken at day 0 and at day 28 after the second dose. The sequence is built from TRBV19 and TRBJ1-5; the junction holds 7 bases that match TRBD1. The clonotype comes from an adult in good health. The material was peripheral blood, obtained on day 0 of AZD1222 vaccination. In nucleotides, the sequence is TGTGCCAGTAGTGGCCGGGACAGAAATCAGCCCCAGCATTTT. The translation is CASSGRDRNQPQHF.